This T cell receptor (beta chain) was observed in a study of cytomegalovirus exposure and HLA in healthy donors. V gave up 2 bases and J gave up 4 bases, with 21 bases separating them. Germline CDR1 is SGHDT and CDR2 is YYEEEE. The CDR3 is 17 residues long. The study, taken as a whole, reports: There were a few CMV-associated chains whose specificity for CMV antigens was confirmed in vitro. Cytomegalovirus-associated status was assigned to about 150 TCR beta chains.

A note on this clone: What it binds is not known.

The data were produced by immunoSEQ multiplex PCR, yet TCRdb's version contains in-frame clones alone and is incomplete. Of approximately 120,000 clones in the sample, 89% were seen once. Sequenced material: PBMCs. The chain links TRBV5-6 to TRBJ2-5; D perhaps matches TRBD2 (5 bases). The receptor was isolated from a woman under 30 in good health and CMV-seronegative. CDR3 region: CASSFGTGNSYRETQYF. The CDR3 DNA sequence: TGTGCCAGCAGCTTTGGAACCGGGAACTCCTACCGAGAGACCCAGTACTTC. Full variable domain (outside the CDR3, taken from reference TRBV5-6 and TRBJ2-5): DAGVTQSPTHLIKTRGQQVTLRCSPKSGHDTVSWYQQALGQGPQFIFQYYEEEERQRGNFPDRFSGHQFPNYSSELNVNALLLGDSALYLCASSFGTGNSYRETQYFGPGTRLLVL.